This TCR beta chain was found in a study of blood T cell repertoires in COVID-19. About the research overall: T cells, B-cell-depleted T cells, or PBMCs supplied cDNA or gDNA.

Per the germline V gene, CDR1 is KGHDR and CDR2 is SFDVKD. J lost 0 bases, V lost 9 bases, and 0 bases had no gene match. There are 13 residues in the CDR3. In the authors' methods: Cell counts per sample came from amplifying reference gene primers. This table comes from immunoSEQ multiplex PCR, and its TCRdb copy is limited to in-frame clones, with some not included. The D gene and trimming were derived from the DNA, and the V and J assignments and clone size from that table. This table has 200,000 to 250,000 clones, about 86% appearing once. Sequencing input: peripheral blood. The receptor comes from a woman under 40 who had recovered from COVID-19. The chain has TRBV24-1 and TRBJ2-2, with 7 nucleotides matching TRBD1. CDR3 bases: TGTGCCACCGGGACAGCGAACACCGGGGAGCTGTTTTTT. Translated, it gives CATGTANTGELFF.